This TCR beta chain was retrieved from a study of T cells expressing NK-cell markers. 5'RACE template switching built TCR beta cDNA with unique molecular identifiers. TCRdb reprocessed the 5' RACE reads and keeps a single row for each CDR3 protein, giving no DNA. This sample's table reports 350,000 to 450,000 distinct CDR3 sequences. Points from the study as a whole: Of CD8+ T cells, about 1.0-8% belonged to dominant NKG2C+ clonotypes in more than five donors. There remained a lack of clarity about HCMV specificity of expanded NKG2C+ T cell clones.

A remark on this clonotype: Its target is not known.

The CDR3 is 17 amino acids. Germline V gene data show CDR1 as SGHDN and CDR2 as FVKESK. The sequenced material came from blood T cells: a sorted CD56 or NKG2C T cell subset, CD4+ or CD8+ T cells, or bulk PBMC T cells (not recorded which). The clonotype was recovered from a man between 18 and 69 years old in good health. The chain combines TRBV14 with TRBJ1-1; TCRdb selects TRBD1, and the lack of DNA leaves this call unchecked. CDR3 region: CASSQLGQGAANTEAFF.